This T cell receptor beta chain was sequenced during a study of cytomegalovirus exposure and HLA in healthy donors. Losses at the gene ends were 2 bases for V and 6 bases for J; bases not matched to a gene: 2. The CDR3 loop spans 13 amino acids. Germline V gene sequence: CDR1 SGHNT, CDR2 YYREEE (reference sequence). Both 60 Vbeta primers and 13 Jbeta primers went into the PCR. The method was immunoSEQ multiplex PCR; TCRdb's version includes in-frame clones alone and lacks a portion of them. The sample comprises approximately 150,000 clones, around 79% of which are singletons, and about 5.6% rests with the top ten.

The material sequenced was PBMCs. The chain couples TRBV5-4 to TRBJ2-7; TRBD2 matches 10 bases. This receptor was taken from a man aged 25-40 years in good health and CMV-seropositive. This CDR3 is CASSLAGGVEQYF. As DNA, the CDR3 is TGTGCCAGCAGCTTAGCGGGAGGGGTCGAGCAGTACTTC. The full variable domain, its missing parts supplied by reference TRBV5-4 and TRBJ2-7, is ETGVTQSPTHLIKTRGQQVTLRCSSQSGHNTVSWYQQALGQGPQFIFQYYREEENGRGNFPPRFSGLQFPNYSSELNVNALELDDSALYLCASSLAGGVEQYFGPGTRLTVT.